This T cell receptor beta chain comes out of a study of vaccination effects on CD4 cells after COVID-19. Using immunoSEQ multiplex PCR, the repertoire was profiled, and TCRdb retains in-frame clones only, with some absent. The profile shows 24,000 or so clones, approximately 69% of them singletons. V was shortened by 1 base and J by 5 bases, with 12 bases between the two germline ends. Germline loops: CDR1 KGHSH, CDR2 LQKENI. The CDR3 runs 14 residues. Before sequencing took place, the ViraFEST assay used viral peptide pools to expand antigen-specific CD4+ T cells. After around ten days in culture, the CD4+ T cells were isolated. It was two doses of either the BNT162b2 or mRNA-1273 vaccine that participants received. For each well, 1.5 million to 2.5 million PBMC were cultured with 8.5 to 10 IU/ml IL-2 and about 9.9 ug/ml peptides. Remarks on this clone: Its target is not known.

Material: CD4+ T cells from PBMCs cultured with SARS-CoV-2 spike peptides, obtained after COVID-19 vaccination. This receptor was obtained from a human donor who received a COVID-19 vaccine. The V gene is TRBV18, the J gene TRBJ2-7; possible D gene TRBD1, 6 bases. The CDR3 nucleotides read TGTGCCAGCTCACCACAGGGGGTGAACCACGAGCAGTACTTC. This codes for CASSPQGVNHEQYF.